This T cell receptor beta chain originates from a study of T cell repertoires in cytomegalovirus infection. Study background: An indication of both CMV infection and matching HLA type came from public TCR beta signatures. Findings and limits, study-wide: Carriage of CMV together with the relevant HLA was identifiable through cumulative public TCR beta family frequency.

Germline-derived CDR1 and CDR2 are MDHEN and SYDVKM. V dropped 6 bases and J dropped 5; count of bases not matched to a gene: 8. The length of the CDR3 is 14 residues. TCRdb re-called the reads with MiXCR, one entry per CDR3 protein. This table holds under 300,000 distinct CDR3 sequences, over 15% found once. A note on this clonotype: Its specificity is not known.

The rearrangement joins TRBV28 to TRBJ1-1; 8 positions agree with TRBD1. The receptor's source is a human donor in good health (CMV status not recorded). Some clones in this sample may be carry-over from other donors' samples. Sample: CD8+ T cells from PBMCs. CDR3 protein: CASRPDRGWTEAFF. The CDR3 coding sequence is TGTGCCAGCAGACCCGACAGGGGCTGGACTGAAGCTTTCTTT.